The source of this T cell receptor beta chain is a study of T cell repertoires in cytomegalovirus infection. The wider study: Carrying CMV and the relevant HLA type showed in public TCR beta signatures.

Trimming took 4 bases from V and 1 from J, leaving 8 bases between them. The CDR3 totals 15 residues. CDR1 and CDR2 (germline): MRHNA, SNTAGT. MiXCR, run by TCRdb on the reads, gives a single entry per CDR3 protein. The data hold fewer than 200,000 distinct CDR3 sequences, with about 21% observed a single time. This chain uses TRBV6-4 with TRBJ2-6; D is undetermined. The sample was PBMCs. The sequence was obtained from a human donor in good health (CMV status not recorded). Some clones in this sample may be carry-over from other donors' samples. CDR3 DNA sequence: TGTGCCAGCAGTGCAAAGCCATCTGGGGCCAACGTCCTGACTTTC. It codes for CASSAKPSGANVLTF.